Following are 22 T cell receptor beta chains from one sample sequenced in a study of T cell responses to AZD1222 COVID-19 vaccine. Using immunoSEQ multiplex PCR, the repertoire was profiled, and TCRdb retains in-frame clones only, with some absent. Of 45,000 to 55,000 clones in the sample, around 84% are singletons; the top ten hold about a tenth. Sequencing was performed on peripheral blood, taken on day 0 of AZD1222 vaccination. The receptor set was obtained from an adult in good health.

The DNA for the CDR3 is TGTGCCAGCTCACCACTTCGGCAGGGCCCGAACACCGGGGAGCTGTTTTTT. Its protein is CASSPLRQGPNTGELFF. V is TRBV18 and J is TRBJ2-2; possibly TRBD1 for D (5 bases). Trimming took 1 base from V and 0 from J, leaving 12 bases between them. The CDR3 is 17 amino acids. Germline CDR1 and CDR2: KGHSH and LQKENI.

This chain joins TRBV10-3 and TRBJ1-1; D is possibly TRBD1 (5 bases). The CDR3 has 13 amino acids. V was trimmed by 7 bases and J by 7 bases, leaving 16 bases between them. Germline-derived CDR1 and CDR2 are ENHRY and SYGVKD. The CDR3, as DNA: TGTGCCATCAACTCCGGGGCGAGAGATGAAGCTTTCTTT. This codes for CAINSGARDEAFF.

The CDR3 loop is CASTRGNQPQHF. Written as DNA, the CDR3 is TGTGCCAGTACCAGGGGTAATCAGCCCCAGCATTTT. This sequence joins TRBV19 and TRBJ1-5; possible D gene TRBD1, 6 bases. Germline-derived CDR1 and CDR2 are LNHDA and SQIVND (reference sequence). Trimming stripped 7 bases from V and 4 bases from J, with 8 bases between. The CDR3 loop spans 12 amino acids.

This rearrangement joins TRBV27 to TRBJ1-5; 8 positions match TRBD1. CDR3 length: 14 amino acids. J gave up 4 bases and V 5 bases, and 4 bases lay outside the gene matches. Germline lookup yields CDR1 MNHEY and CDR2 SMNVEV (reference sequence). The CDR3 coding sequence is TGTGCCAGCAGTCGGACAGGGATTAATCAGCCCCAGCATTTT. Its protein is CASSRTGINQPQHF.

The gene calls are TRBV7-9 and TRBJ1-3, with D possibly TRBD1 on 5 matching bases. Germline CDR1 and CDR2: SEHNR and FQNEAQ (reference sequence). The CDR3 sequence is 17 residues long. Trimming removed 10 bases from V and 2 bases from J, with 24 bases in between. CDR3 in DNA: TGTGCCACTGAGAGCCGGGACCCAACTCGCACTGGAAACACCATATATTTT. Protein sequence: CATESRDPTRTGNTIYF.

This clone turned up a few times. In DNA form, the CDR3 reads TGTGCCAGCAGCCAAGATGTGCTGAGCTCCTACGAGCAGTACTTC. This codes for CASSQDVLSSYEQYF. J is TRBJ2-7 and V is TRBV3-1 (or the pseudogene TRBV3-2); D gene unclear. The CDR3 is 15 residues long. V was clipped by 0 bases and J by 0 bases, with 9 bases between them. Germline values: CDR1 LGHDT, CDR2 YNNKEL (reference sequence).

The V call is TRBV30, the J call TRBJ2-7; D is ambiguous. This CDR3 spans 12 amino acids. The germline gives CDR1 GTSNPN, CDR2 SVGIG (reference sequence). Trimming cost V 2 bases and J 4 bases, with 9 bases left between them. CDR3 region: CAWSPPTYEQYF. CDR3 bases: TGTGCCTGGAGTCCCCCGACTTACGAGCAGTACTTC.

The chain employs TRBV7-3 and TRBJ2-1; 9 positions match TRBD1. The CDR3 has 15 amino acids. V was pared by 5 bases and J by 0 bases, with 2 bases of the junction left unmatched. Germline CDR1 SGHTA, CDR2 FQGTGA. CDR3 bases: TGTGCCAGCAGCAGGGACAGGGACTCCTACAATGAGCAGTTCTTC. It encodes CASSRDRDSYNEQFF.

This chain joins TRBV2 and TRBJ2-3, with TRBD2 as a possible D gene (5 bases). Germline V gene sequence: CDR1 SNHLY, CDR2 FYNNEI. Trimming cost V 7 bases and J 1 base, with 12 bases left between them. The CDR3 length is 14 residues. CDR3: CASTPAGGTDTQYF. DNA for the CDR3: TGTGCCAGCACACCGGCGGGCGGCACAGATACGCAGTATTTT. Full variable domain (remainder filled in from reference TRBV2 and TRBJ2-3): EPEVTQTPSHQVTQMGQEVILRCVPISNHLYFYWYRQILGQKVEFLVSFYNNEISEKSEIFDDQFSVERPDGSNFTLKIRSTKLEDSAMYFCASTPAGGTDTQYFGPGTRLTVL.

Only a few counts were recorded for this clone. The chain has TRBV5-4 and TRBJ1-2; D may be TRBD1 (6 bases). V lost 2 bases and J lost 4, with 12 bases in between. CDR1 and CDR2 from the germline V gene are SGHNT and YYREEE (reference sequence). CDR3 length: 14 residues. CDR3 region: CASSFPGVFYGYTF. CDR3 nucleotide sequence: TGTGCCAGCAGCTTTCCAGGGGTCTTCTATGGCTACACCTTC.

The chain joins TRBV20-1 to TRBJ2-3; D remains ambiguous. Germline CDR1 DFQATT, CDR2 SNEGSKA (reference sequence). CDR3 length: 11 residues. V lost 8 bases, J lost 6 bases, and 12 bases lay in between. This chain's CDR3 is CSRTRLDTQYF. CDR3 DNA: TGCAGTAGGACGCGCCTCGATACGCAGTATTTT.

The CDR3 sequence: CAWRRTLNTEAFF. DNA for the CDR3: TGTGCCTGGAGACGCACGTTGAACACTGAAGCTTTCTTT. The V gene is TRBV30, the J gene TRBJ1-1; D is unclear. The germline V and J ends were trimmed by 3 bases and 0 bases, with 8 bases remaining between them. The V gene's germline CDR1 is GTSNPN and CDR2 SVGIG (reference sequence). The CDR3 runs to 13 residues.

The chain uses TRBV9 and TRBJ1-6; D not resolved. V lost 0 bases and J lost 13, with 14 bases in between. Germline-derived CDR1 and CDR2 are SGDLS and YYNGEE. The CDR3 runs 14 residues. The CDR3 here is CASSVDSISRPLHF. The CDR3 DNA reads as TGTGCCAGCAGCGTAGACAGCATTTCCCGGCCCCTCCACTTT.

The rearrangement joins TRBV10-3 to TRBJ1-4; the D gene is possibly TRBD1 (5 bases). Germline V gene data show CDR1 as ENHRY and CDR2 as SYGVKD. V was clipped by 0 bases and J by 3 bases, with 8 bases between them. The CDR3 is 15 amino acids. This CDR3 is CAISESGGPNEKLFF. The CDR3 DNA sequence: TGTGCCATCAGTGAGTCGGGGGGTCCTAATGAAAAACTGTTTTTT.

CDR3 coding DNA: TGTGCCATCAGTGAGGGGACGGGGAGGGGCTACACCTTC. This encodes CAISEGTGRGYTF. The chain couples TRBV10-3 to TRBJ1-2, with D possibly TRBD1 on 5 matching bases. The CDR3 runs to 13 residues. The V and J ends lost 2 bases and 8 bases respectively, with 12 bases between them. The V gene's germline CDR1 is ENHRY and CDR2 SYGVKD.

The chain employs TRBV29-1 and TRBJ2-3; D perhaps matches TRBD1 (6 bases). The length of the CDR3 is 14 residues. Trimming removed 6 bases from V and 10 bases from J, with 23 bases in between. Germline V gene sequence: CDR1 SQVTM, CDR2 ANQGSEA. CDR3: CSVGTAGAPRAQYF. CDR3 DNA sequence: TGCAGCGTGGGAACGGCAGGGGCCCCTAGGGCGCAGTATTTT.

The CDR3 is CASSDRGYSNQPQHF. CDR3 bases: TGTGCCAGTAGTGATCGGGGTTATAGCAATCAGCCCCAGCATTTT. V gene TRBV19 combines with J gene TRBJ1-5; D unclear. The ends were cut back, 5 bases at V and 0 bases at J, with 11 bases in the middle. The CDR3 contains 15 residues. CDR1 and CDR2 from the germline V gene are LNHDA and SQIVND (reference sequence).

The chain recombines TRBV19 with TRBJ2-7; 9 bases are a match to TRBD1. The V gene end was trimmed by 4 bases and the J gene end by 4 bases; junction bases not matched to a gene: 8. The CDR3 contains 15 residues. CDR1 is LNHDA and CDR2 is SQIVND in the germline V gene (reference sequence). CDR3 nucleotides: TGTGCCAGTAGTAGTACCACAGGGGGCGGATACGAGCAGTACTTC. Encoded protein: CASSSTTGGGYEQYF.

The CDR3 region is CASSLGGIQETQYF. CDR3 DNA: TGTGCCAGCAGCTTGGGAGGAATCCAAGAGACCCAGTACTTC. The chain has TRBV5-4 and TRBJ2-5; D remains ambiguous. Trimming left V 0 bases short and J 1 base short, with 7 bases between. Germline assignment: CDR1 SGHNT and CDR2 YYREEE (reference sequence). The CDR3 length is 14 residues.

In this sample, this clone turned up once. The chain recombines TRBV18 with TRBJ1-2, with 9 bases lining up with TRBD1. The trim removed 5 bases at V and 5 bases at J, leaving 9 bases unmatched. CDR1 and CDR2 (germline): KGHSH, LQKENI. This CDR3 has 15 amino acids. CDR3 residues: CASSSSRDRVYGYTF. In DNA form, the CDR3 reads TGTGCCAGCTCATCGTCCCGGGACAGGGTTTATGGCTACACCTTC.

The chain combines TRBV14 with TRBJ1-6; D uncertain. The V end was cut by 1 base, the J end by 4 bases, with 5 bases between. Per germline, CDR1 SGHDN and CDR2 FVKESK. The CDR3 has 14 residues. For the CDR3, the DNA is TGTGCCAGCAGCCAAGTCCGTTATAATTCACCCCTCCACTTT. Translated, it gives CASSQVRYNSPLHF.

The genes are TRBV19 and TRBJ1-3; tentatively, D is TRBD1 (5 bases). From germline, CDR1 is LNHDA and CDR2 SQIVND (reference sequence). The CDR3 contains 15 residues. Trimming took off 7 bases at V and 1 base at J, with 14 bases between the two ends. The CDR3 sequence: CASTPRQHSGNTIYF. The CDR3 nucleotides read TGTGCCAGTACTCCAAGACAGCATTCTGGAAACACCATATATTTT.